Listed below are T cell receptor beta chains from one sample, sequenced in a study of cytomegalovirus exposure and HLA in healthy donors. Some clones are missing from TCRdb's copy, which holds only in-frame ones; the method was immunoSEQ multiplex PCR. The sample holds tens of thousands of clones, roughly four fifths seen once. Sample: PBMCs. The receptor set was obtained from a human donor in good health. The CDR3 runs from the conserved cysteine through the conserved F or W. D genes are given only for firm matches. A clone size is listed for some rows: how often the clone was seen (once, few, many), or a class if it is expanded.

d_call j_call v_call clone_size cdr3_aa cdr3_nt
TRBD1 TRBJ1-5 TRBV19 few CASTDRPPQPQHF TGTGCCAGTACGGACAGGCCACCTCAGCCCCAGCATTTT
. TRBJ1-2 TRBV30 once CAWSVRQSYGYTF TGTGCCTGGAGTGTTAGACAAAGCTATGGCTACACCTTC
. TRBJ1-6 TRBV30 . CAWSVTENSPLHF TGTGCCTGGAGTGTAACGGAGAATTCACCCCTCCACTTT
. TRBJ1-4 TRBV18 . CASSPQSSNNEKLFF TGTGCCAGCTCACCACAGAGTTCTAACAATGAAAAACTGTTTTTT
. TRBJ2-1 TRBV5-4 . CASSTGTDLRGEQFF TGTGCCAGCAGTACCGGGACGGACCTGCGGGGTGAGCAGTTCTTC
. TRBJ2-3 TRBV5-6 . CASSLVWERLGTDTQYF TGTGCCAGCAGCTTGGTTTGGGAGCGGTTGGGCACAGATACGCAGTATTTT
. TRBJ2-5 TRBV12-1 few CASRLLTGGAGETQYF TGTGCCAGCAGGCTTTTAACAGGGGGCGCGGGGGAGACCCAGTACTTC
TRBD2 TRBJ2-3 TRBV25-1 . CASSGGVLADTQYF TGTGCCAGCAGCGGGGGGGTTCTCGCAGATACGCAGTATTTT
. TRBJ2-5 TRBV14 . CASSQVGGGETQYF TGTGCCAGCAGCCAAGTAGGAGGAGGAGAGACCCAGTACTTC
. TRBJ2-1 TRBV6-4 few CASSESQGSNEQFF TGTGCCAGCAGTGAATCACAGGGCTCAAATGAGCAGTTCTTC
TRBD2 TRBJ2-1 TRBV6-5 . CASSLLAGGRDEQFF TGTGCCAGCAGTTTACTAGCGGGGGGGAGGGATGAGCAGTTCTTC
TRBD1 TRBJ1-4 TRBV18 . CASSRDRGEKLFF TGTGCCAGCTCACGGGACAGGGGTGAAAAACTGTTTTTT
TRBD1 TRBJ1-1 TRBV7-9 . CASSWTGYTEAFF TGTGCCAGCAGCTGGACAGGATACACTGAAGCTTTCTTT
TRBD2 TRBJ2-2 TRBV7-2 . CASQRGGGAGELFF TGTGCCAGCCAGCGGGGGGGCGGGGCCGGGGAGCTGTTTTTT
TRBD2 TRBJ2-1 TRBV7-3 . CASSLNGGGFYEQFF TGTGCCAGCAGCTTAAATGGGGGGGGGTTTTATGAGCAGTTCTTC
TRBD2 TRBJ2-7 TRBV6-8 . CASRSGTRSYEQYF TGTGCCAGCAGATCCGGGACTAGGTCCTACGAGCAGTACTTC
TRBD1 TRBJ2-7 TRBV27 . CASSPTGTDSYEQYF TGTGCCAGCAGTCCTACCGGGACAGATTCTTACGAGCAGTACTTC
TRBD2 TRBJ2-5 TRBV7-8 . CASSLYSGKAWETQYF TGTGCCAGCAGCTTATATAGCGGGAAAGCGTGGGAGACCCAGTACTTC
. TRBJ1-6 TRBV5-1 few CASSTTGSNSPLHF TGCGCCAGCAGCACTACAGGGTCGAATTCACCCCTCCACTTT
. TRBJ2-7 TRBV11-3 . CASSPSSKQGYEQYF TGTGCCAGCAGCCCCAGTTCGAAACAGGGCTACGAGCAGTACTTC
TRBD2 TRBJ2-1 TRBV4-2 few CASSHRGTSGVGYNEQFF TGTGCCAGCAGCCACCGGGGGACTAGCGGGGTAGGTTACAATGAGCAGTTCTTC
. TRBJ2-1 TRBV5-1 once CASSLALAGTLIEQFF TGCGCCAGCAGCTTGGCCTTGGCGGGGACGTTAATTGAGCAGTTCTTC
TRBD1 TRBJ2-5 TRBV7-2 . CASSDLGTGGVETQYF TGTGCCAGCAGTGATCTCGGGACAGGGGGCGTTGAGACCCAGTACTTC
. TRBJ2-2 TRBV6-5 few CASSVRGYTGELFF TGTGCCAGCAGTGTCAGGGGCTACACCGGGGAGCTGTTTTTT
TRBD2 TRBJ2-3 TRBV5-1 . CASSFSAGGPGTDTQYF TGCGCCAGCAGCTTTTCAGCGGGAGGGCCGGGAACAGATACGCAGTATTTT
TRBD2 TRBJ2-3 TRBV27 . CASSGAGTSGRHTDTQYF TGTGCCAGCAGTGGAGCCGGGACTAGCGGGAGACACACAGATACGCAGTATTTT
. TRBJ2-7 TRBV5-1 . CASSFGVSSYEQYF TGCGCCAGCAGCTTTGGAGTATCCTCCTACGAGCAGTACTTC
. TRBJ2-3 TRBV5-4 . CASSFSGDGDTQYF TGTGCCAGCAGCTTCTCAGGGGACGGAGATACGCAGTATTTT
. TRBJ2-7 TRBV7-2 . CASSLQGGGYEQYF TGTGCCAGCAGTTTACAGGGAGGGGGATACGAGCAGTACTTC